A single sample gave rise to the 20 T cell receptor beta chains below, sequenced in a study of shared clonotypes between healthy human individuals. The repertoire was sequenced with immunoSEQ multiplex PCR; TCRdb's copy has only in-frame clones and lacks some. The sample carries approximately 1.4 million clones, 95% to 99% recorded once. The sequenced material came from naive CD4+ T cells sorted from blood. Specified subset: CD45RA+ positively selected. Receptors originate from a man aged 25 to 40 in good health.

The chain recombines TRBV6-1 with TRBJ2-1, with TRBD2 identical over 12 bases. CDR1 and CDR2 from the germline V gene are MNHNS and SASEGT. V shed 0 bases and J 6 bases; nucleotides not matched to a gene: 9. The CDR3 is 18 residues long. CDR3 region: CASSEALRLAGVFNEQFF. DNA for the CDR3: TGTGCCAGCAGTGAAGCGCTTAGACTAGCGGGAGTGTTCAATGAGCAGTTCTTC.

The V gene is TRBV5-1, the J gene TRBJ2-1; 10 bases are shared with TRBD2. Per the germline V gene, CDR1 is SGHRS and CDR2 is YFSETQ. The V and J ends lost 0 bases and 4 bases, in that order; junction bases with no gene match: 4. This CDR3 region has 16 residues. This CDR3 reads CASSLGGTSEYNEQFF. Written as DNA, the CDR3 is TGCGCCAGCAGCTTGGGCGGGACTAGCGAGTACAATGAGCAGTTCTTC.

The V gene is TRBV13, the J gene TRBJ1-5; perhaps TRBD1 as D (6 bases). This CDR3 is built from 14 residues. Germline CDR1 is PRHDT and CDR2 is FYEKMQ (reference sequence). The V end was cut by 4 bases, the J end by 4 bases, with 11 bases between. The CDR3 loop is CASSSGHGNQPQHF. For the CDR3, the DNA is TGTGCCAGCAGCTCGGGACACGGGAATCAGCCCCAGCATTTT. The full variable domain, its missing parts supplied by reference TRBV13 and TRBJ1-5, is AAGVIQSPRHLIKEKRETATLKCYPIPRHDTVYWYQQGPGQDPQFLISFYEKMQSDKGSIPDRFSAQQFSDYHSELNMSSLELGDSALYFCASSSGHGNQPQHFGDGTRLSIL.

The V call is TRBV9, the J call TRBJ2-1; D may be TRBD1 (6 bases). V was clipped by 4 bases and J by 4 bases, with 15 bases between them. The CDR3 is 15 residues long. Per germline, CDR1 SGDLS and CDR2 YYNGEE. This CDR3 reads CASSSDQDSYNEQFF. The DNA for the CDR3 is TGTGCCAGCAGCTCCGACCAGGACAGTTACAATGAGCAGTTCTTC.

The chain has TRBV10-1 and TRBJ2-2; D is uncertain. The germline V and J ends were trimmed by 2 bases and 5 bases, with 9 bases remaining between them. The CDR3 is made up of 14 amino acids. Germline lookup yields CDR1 WNHNN and CDR2 SYGVQD (reference sequence). The CDR3 region has the DNA TGCGCCAGCAGTGAGGCCAGGTGGACCGGGGAGCTGTTTTTT. It encodes CASSEARWTGELFF.

The chain joins TRBV15 to TRBJ2-2, with TRBD1 identical over 7 bases. Germline V lookup: CDR1 LNHNV, CDR2 YYDKDF (reference sequence). The CDR3 is 15 amino acids. The trim removed 4 bases at V and 3 bases at J, leaving 5 bases unmatched. The CDR3 is CATSTGQDHTGELFF. The CDR3 DNA follows: TGTGCCACCAGCACCGGACAGGACCACACCGGGGAGCTGTTTTTT.

As regards this clone: The same CDR3 arises from other DNA sequences in this sample as well. The V gene is TRBV18, the J gene TRBJ2-7; D possibly corresponds to TRBD2 (6 bases). The length of the CDR3 is 13 residues. Germline-derived CDR1 and CDR2 are KGHSH and LQKENI. V was pared by 6 bases and J by 3 bases, with 12 bases between. The CDR3, as DNA: TGTGCCAGCTCCCCCGGGGGAAGCTACGAGCAGTACTTC. Translation: CASSPGGSYEQYF.

This rearrangement joins TRBV10-2 to TRBJ2-7, with D perhaps TRBD2 (5 bases). V was clipped by 8 bases and J by 4 bases, with 12 bases between them. Germline V gene data show CDR1 as WSHSY and CDR2 as SAAADI. This CDR3 is built from 12 residues. The chain's CDR3 is CASVGQRYEQYF. As DNA, the CDR3 is TGCGCCAGCGTGGGTCAGCGGTACGAGCAGTACTTC.

V gene TRBV30 combines with J gene TRBJ2-7; perhaps TRBD2 as D (5 bases). V lost 2 bases to trimming and J lost 0 bases, with 17 bases between them. The germline V gene encodes CDR1 GTSNPN and CDR2 SVGIG (reference sequence). The CDR3 is 16 amino acids. The CDR3 coding sequence is TGTGCCTGGAGTAACCGGAGAGGGAAGAGCTCCTACGAGCAGTACTTC. Translation gives CAWSNRRGKSSYEQYF. Full variable domain (remainder filled in from reference TRBV30 and TRBJ2-7): SQTIHQWPATLVQPVGSPLSLECTVEGTSNPNLYWYRQAAGRGLQLLFYSVGIGQISSEVPQNLSASRPQDRQFILSSKKLLLSDSGFYLCAWSNRRGKSSYEQYFGPGTRLTVT.

The J gene is TRBJ1-2, the V gene TRBV18; 8 nucleotides line up with TRBD1. V lost 1 base and J lost 6; bases outside the gene matches: 4. The CDR3 covers 14 residues. Germline-derived CDR1 and CDR2 are KGHSH and LQKENI. The DNA of the CDR3 is TGTGCCAGCTCACCACAGAGACAGGGGAATGGCTACACCTTC. Residues: CASSPQRQGNGYTF.

A word on this clone: Other DNA sequences in the same sample also yield this CDR3. CDR3 sequence reads: CASSLVNTEAFF. DNA for the CDR3: TGTGCCAGCTCACTGGTGAACACTGAAGCTTTCTTT. The chain carries TRBV18 and TRBJ1-1, with D unclear. This CDR3 contains 12 residues. V dropped 4 bases and J dropped 0 bases, with 3 bases sitting between them. Germline CDR1 KGHSH, CDR2 LQKENI. Full variable domain (missing parts from reference TRBV18 and TRBJ1-1): NAGVMQNPRHLVRRRGQEARLRCSPMKGHSHVYWYRQLPEEGLKFMVYLQKENIIDESGMPKERFSAEFPKEGPSILRIQQVVRGDSAAYFCASSLVNTEAFFGQGTRLTVV.

V is TRBV5-1 and J is TRBJ2-5; 12 bases are a match to TRBD2. V lost 4 bases to trimming and J lost 5 bases; unmatched junction nucleotides: 12. This CDR3 is built from 17 residues. CDR1 SGHRS and CDR2 YFSETQ come from the germline V gene. The chain's CDR3 is CASSPQPTSGSFETQYF. Written as DNA, the CDR3 is TGCGCCAGCAGCCCCCAACCGACTAGCGGGAGTTTTGAGACCCAGTACTTC.

Of note for this clone: Other DNA sequences within the sample encode an identical CDR3. This sequence joins TRBV2 and TRBJ2-5; D unclear. The CDR3 sequence is 11 residues long. The V gene's germline CDR1 is SNHLY and CDR2 FYNNEI. Deletions cut 4 bases from V and 5 bases from J, with 5 bases between. The CDR3 DNA reads TGTGCCAGCAGTGGTTTGGAGACCCAGTACTTC. Protein: CASSGLETQYF.

This clone was picked up one time. This sequence joins TRBV4-3 and TRBJ1-1, with a possible D match to TRBD1 (5 bases). This CDR3 has 14 amino acids. Trimming removed 4 bases from V and 1 base from J, with 10 bases in between. The germline gives CDR1 LGHNA, CDR2 YSLEER. DNA of the CDR3: TGCGCCAGCAGCCCAGGGACGGCGAACACTGAAGCTTTCTTT. Amino acids: CASSPGTANTEAFF.

V is TRBV6-1 and J is TRBJ1-5, with no clear D. V was pared by 4 bases and J by 0 bases, with 7 bases between. CDR1 is MNHNS and CDR2 is SASEGT in the germline V gene. The CDR3 spans 14 residues. CDR3 sequence (DNA): TGTGCCAGCAGTGGGTACAGTAGCAATCAGCCCCAGCATTTT. This codes for CASSGYSSNQPQHF.

The rearrangement links TRBV2 to TRBJ2-1, with 12 bases matching TRBD2. Per germline, CDR1 SNHLY and CDR2 FYNNEI. The CDR3 spans 14 residues. Trimming took 6 bases from V and 9 from J; bases not matched to a gene: 6. The CDR3 protein is CASRTSGSLAEQFF. CDR3 nucleotides: TGTGCCAGCAGGACTAGCGGGAGTCTCGCTGAGCAGTTCTTC.

The V and J genes are TRBV9 and TRBJ1-3; D perhaps matches TRBD1 (5 bases). CDR1 is SGDLS and CDR2 is YYNGEE in the germline V gene. This CDR3 has 15 residues. Trimming left V 3 bases short and J 2 bases short, with 12 bases between. CDR3 in DNA: TGTGCCAGCAGCGGGGACCCCAGGGCTGGAAACACCATATATTTT. Translating it yields CASSGDPRAGNTIYF.

Worth noting for this clone: The sample contains more than one DNA sequence encoding this CDR3. The rearrangement joins TRBV20-1 to TRBJ1-2, with D uncertain. Germline CDR1 is DFQATT and CDR2 is SNEGSKA (reference sequence). V shed 0 bases and J shed 5 bases, with 4 bases lying between them. This CDR3 has 11 residues. CDR3 bases: TGCAGTGCTAGAGAGGGATATGGCTACACCTTC. This codes for CSAREGYGYTF.

J is TRBJ1-1 and V is TRBV19; 11 bases match TRBD1. Germline values: CDR1 LNHDA, CDR2 SQIVND (reference sequence). The CDR3 loop spans 14 amino acids. With 7 bases clipped from V and 4 bases from J, the junction kept 5 bases outside the gene matches. This CDR3 reads CASNRGTGGTEAFF. DNA of the CDR3: TGTGCCAGTAATCGGGGGACAGGGGGCACTGAAGCTTTCTTT.

V is TRBV19 and J is TRBJ2-7; 10 nucleotides agree with TRBD2. Germline CDR1 LNHDA, CDR2 SQIVND (reference sequence). The CDR3 has 16 amino acids. The V segment lost 3 bases and the J segment 5 bases; nucleotides outside the gene matches: 10. CDR3 in DNA: TGTGCCAGTAGTATGGGATTAGCTAGCGGGGGACACGAGCAGTACTTC. Translation gives CASSMGLASGGHEQYF.